These 4 T cell receptor beta chains were sequenced from one sample in a study of blood T cell repertoires in COVID-19. Only in-frame clones appear in the TCRdb table, and some are missing; sequencing was by immunoSEQ multiplex PCR. The sample consists of more than 150,000 clones, over 75% of them appearing once. The material sequenced was peripheral blood. These receptors were taken from a woman aged 80 or older with active or convalescent COVID-19.

The chain has TRBV5-1 and TRBJ2-7; D is ambiguous. This CDR3 has 13 amino acids. CDR1 is SGHRS and CDR2 is YFSETQ in the germline V gene. Trimming removed 0 bases at V and 0 bases at J, with 4 bases between. For the CDR3, the DNA is TGCGCCAGCAGCTTGGCAGGCTCCTACGAGCAGTACTTC. Its protein product is CASSLAGSYEQYF.

The rearrangement uses TRBV3-1 (or the pseudogene TRBV3-2) and TRBJ1-5; a possible D gene is TRBD1 (6 bases). This CDR3 comprises 13 residues. The V end lost 4 bases, the J end lost 8 bases, and 12 bases lay between the germline ends. Germline V gene data show CDR1 as LGHDT and CDR2 as YNNKEL (reference sequence). The CDR3 DNA is TGTGCCAGCAGCCCAGGGGTCGCAGAGCCCCAGCATTTT. Protein: CASSPGVAEPQHF.

The chain joins TRBV19 to TRBJ1-5; no clear D gene. The germline gives CDR1 LNHDA, CDR2 SQIVND (reference sequence). This CDR3 contains 14 residues. With 7 bases removed from V and 7 bases from J, the gap between germline ends came to 17 bases. CDR3 sequence: CASTNSRGYQPQHF. The DNA of the CDR3 is TGTGCCAGTACAAACAGTAGAGGGTACCAGCCCCAGCATTTT.

The count of this clone is one. V usage is TRBV2 and J usage is TRBJ2-1, with 10 bases matching TRBD1. Germline trimming cut 8 bases from V and 6 bases from J; bases unmatched to any gene: 7. This CDR3 is 14 amino acids long. CDR1 and CDR2 (germline): SNHLY, FYNNEI. The CDR3 reads CASVTGQGSNEQFF. The CDR3 coding sequence is TGTGCCAGCGTTACGGGACAGGGGTCCAATGAGCAGTTCTTC.